A selection of T cell receptor beta chains follows, all from one sample in a study of technical replicates of blood from a few donors. Sequenced by immunoSEQ multiplex PCR; TCRdb stores in-frame clones only, minus some. This sample carries around 97,000 clones, about 95% of them seen once, and the ten largest clones take less than 0.35%. The sequenced sample consisted of T cells isolated from PBMCs. The receptors stem from a human donor in good health. Each CDR3 is given with its conserved first and last residue. D genes are given only for firm matches. Clone size is stated in some rows and not others, as once, few, many or a class when expanded.

V	J	size	D	DNA	CDR3
TRBV19	TRBJ1-1	-	-	TGTGCCAGTAGTATACAACAGAACACTGAAGCTTTCTTT	CASSIQQNTEAFF
TRBV7-9	TRBJ2-1	-	TRBD2	TGTGCCAGTCCCGGGACTAGCGGGAGTAAATCCTACAATGAGCAGTTCTTC	CASPGTSGSKSYNEQFF
TRBV19	TRBJ2-2	-	TRBD2	TGTGCCAGTAGTATTACGAGGGCGGGAGCTGGAACCGGGGAGCTGTTTTTT	CASSITRAGAGTGELFF
TRBV7-8	TRBJ2-2	-	TRBD1	TGTGCCAGCAGCCGAACCGGGACAGGGACCACCGGGGAGCTGTTTTTT	CASSRTGTGTTGELFF
TRBV28	TRBJ2-1	-	TRBD1	TGTGCCAGCAGTAGGCCGGGACAGGTTTACAATGAGCAGTTCTTC	CASSRPGQVYNEQFF
TRBV6-6	TRBJ2-7	-	TRBD2	TGTGCCAGCAGTTACTTAGCGGGAGGTGGGTACGAGCAGTACTTC	CASSYLAGGGYEQYF
TRBV10-3	TRBJ2-1	-	TRBD2	TGTGCCATCAGTGAGTTCTTGACTAGCGGGACAGGCAATGAGCAGTTCTTC	CAISEFLTSGTGNEQFF
TRBV11-2	TRBJ1-3	-	-	TGTGCCAGCAGCTTAGAGGGGGCTTATGGAAACACCATATATTTT	CASSLEGAYGNTIYF
TRBV28	TRBJ2-5	-	TRBD1	TGTGCCAGCACCATAGGGACAGGGGCGAGGGAGACCCAGTACTTC	CASTIGTGARETQYF
TRBV9	TRBJ1-3	-	-	TGTGCCAGCAGCACGCAGGGAACTGGAAACACCATATATTTT	CASSTQGTGNTIYF
TRBV30	TRBJ1-1	few	TRBD1	TGTGCCTGGAGTCCGGGACAGGGAGCTTTCTTT	CAWSPGQGAFF
TRBV5-1	TRBJ2-1	-	TRBD2	TGCGCCAGCAGCCTCCGACTAGCGGGCTACTACAATGAGCAGTTCTTC	CASSLRLAGYYNEQFF
TRBV5-6	TRBJ2-7	-	-	TGTGCCAGCAGCTTGGGCCAGGGAGGCTACGAGCAGTACTTC	CASSLGQGGYEQYF
TRBV9	TRBJ1-3	-	-	TGTGCCAGCAGCGTAGACGCAAATCCTCTAGGAAACACCATATATTTT	CASSVDANPLGNTIYF
TRBV7-6	TRBJ1-1	-	TRBD1	TGTGCCAGCAGCTTGTCGCGACAGGGGGACACTGAAGCTTTCTTT	CASSLSRQGDTEAFF
TRBV4-2	TRBJ2-5	once	-	TGTGCCAGCAGCCAAGATAATGGTGGCAGGCCCTTGGCCGAAACTCGAAAAGAGACCCAGTACTTC	CASSQDNGGRPLAETRKETQYF
TRBV18	TRBJ2-1	-	TRBD2	TGTGCCAGCTCACCACCGACGGGGGGGGAGCAGTTCTTC	CASSPPTGGEQFF
TRBV5-1	TRBJ1-1	-	-	TGCGCCAGCAGCGCACCGCAGGGGACGGACACTGAAGCTTTCTTT	CASSAPQGTDTEAFF
TRBV6-4	TRBJ2-2	-	-	TGTGCCAGCAGTGAGGCTTCTACTATAAACACCGGGGAGCTGTTTTTT	CASSEASTINTGELFF
TRBV9	TRBJ1-1	-	-	TGTGCCAGCAGTGACGGACATCTGAACACTGAAGCTTTCTTT	CASSDGHLNTEAFF
TRBV20-1	TRBJ1-1	-	-	TGCAGTCCCCGGGTGAACACTGAAGCTTTCTTT	CSPRVNTEAFF
TRBV7-2	TRBJ2-1	-	TRBD2	TGTGCCAGCAGCTTAGATTACCTAGCGGGAGTATTGAATGAGCAGTTCTTC	CASSLDYLAGVLNEQFF
TRBV6-5	TRBJ2-5	-	-	-	CASSYWGQGAPKGLYF
TRBV6-5	TRBJ2-4	-	-	TGTGCCAGCAGTTCCAAACAGGGTTTCGACAAAAACATTCAGTACTTC	CASSSKQGFDKNIQYF
TRBV18	TRBJ1-4	-	-	TGTGCCAGCTCACCAGTGCGCGAGACAGAAAAACTGTTTTTT	CASSPVRETEKLFF
TRBV5-1	TRBJ1-5	once	-	TGCGCCAGCAGCTTGTGGGGGGATCAGCCCCAGCATTTT	CASSLWGDQPQHF
TRBV5-1	TRBJ2-1	-	-	TGCGCCAGCAGCTTTCGGGCCTCGGGGAATGAGCAGTTCTTC	CASSFRASGNEQFF
TRBV27	TRBJ1-2	-	-	TGTGCCAGCAGTACCGTCGGACAGTGGACTAACTATGGCTACACCTTC	CASSTVGQWTNYGYTF
TRBV7-9	TRBJ2-7	-	-	TGTGCCAGCAGCCAGAGGGAGAGCCACTACGAGCAGTACTTC	CASSQRESHYEQYF
TRBV29-1	TRBJ2-7	-	TRBD1	TGCAGCGGTGGGACAGGGGGTTTCGACGAGCAGTACTTC	CSGGTGGFDEQYF
TRBV28	TRBJ2-7	-	TRBD2	TGTGCCAGCAGTTTCTTTCAACTAGCGGGCGAGCAGTACTTC	CASSFFQLAGEQYF
TRBV5-6	TRBJ2-7	once	-	TGTGCCAGCAGCTGGGGGGTCGTAGGACAGGCTTTTGACGAGCAGTACTTC	CASSWGVVGQAFDEQYF
TRBV19	TRBJ2-7	-	-	TGTGCCAGTAGTGGTAGCAGGACTTACGAGCAGTACTTC	CASSGSRTYEQYF
TRBV7-2	TRBJ2-3	-	-	TGTGCCAGCAGCCCCCGAGTTAGTGCGAATACGCAGTATTTT	CASSPRVSANTQYF
TRBV9	TRBJ2-3	-	-	TGTGCCAGCAGCCTTAGCGGGACAGTAATAGATACGCAGTATTTT	CASSLSGTVIDTQYF
TRBV7-6	TRBJ1-3	-	TRBD1	TGTGCCAGCAGCCTAATACAGGGGTACTCTGGAAACACCATATATTTT	CASSLIQGYSGNTIYF
TRBV28	TRBJ1-4	-	-	TGTGCCAGCAGTTTATCGTTCGGGGTTAATGAAAAACTGTTTTTT	CASSLSFGVNEKLFF
TRBV6-5	TRBJ1-1	once	-	TGTGCCAGCAGTTTCTACAGGGTGGACACTGAAGCTTTCTTT	CASSFYRVDTEAFF
TRBV27	TRBJ2-1	-	-	TGTGCCAGCAGTTTTAGGGGCGTTGAGCAGTTCTTC	CASSFRGVEQFF
TRBV5-1	TRBJ2-1	-	TRBD1	TGCGCCAGCACGTCGGACAGGGGGATGATCAATGAGCAGTTCTTC	CASTSDRGMINEQFF
TRBV7-8	TRBJ1-1	-	-	TGTGCCAGCAGCTTAATGAGTGGGAACACTGAAGCTTTCTTT	CASSLMSGNTEAFF
TRBV19	TRBJ2-7	-	TRBD1	TGTGCCAGTAGTCCAGCACAGGGGTCCTACGAGCAGTACTTC	CASSPAQGSYEQYF
TRBV7-3	TRBJ2-1	once	TRBD2	TGTGCCAGCAGCCCCAGGCGGGCCGGGGGGAATGAGCAGTTCTTC	CASSPRRAGGNEQFF
TRBV4-3	TRBJ1-2	-	TRBD1	TGCGCCAGCAGCCAAGATGCGGGCGGACAGGGGGTACGGGGCTACACCTTC	CASSQDAGGQGVRGYTF
TRBV28	TRBJ1-1	-	-	TGTGCCAGCAGTTTATGGGTACGGGTCTCTCAGAACACTGAAGCTTTCTTT	CASSLWVRVSQNTEAFF
TRBV7-7	TRBJ2-2	-	-	TGTGCCAGCAGCTTAACGCGACAGTCAACCGGGGAGCTGTTTTTT	CASSLTRQSTGELFF
TRBV6-1	TRBJ2-7	-	-	TGTGCCGTAGCCCGGGGAACTCCAAGCTCCTACGAGCAGTACTTC	CAVARGTPSSYEQYF
TRBV5-6	TRBJ2-1	once	TRBD2	TGTGCCAGCAGCAAGCGGGAAGGGTTGGCTAATGAGCAGTTCTTC	CASSKREGLANEQFF
TRBV15	TRBJ2-7	-	TRBD1	TGTGCCACCAGCACGCAGGGGGCTTATCACGAGCAGTACTTC	CATSTQGAYHEQYF
TRBV10-3	TRBJ2-5	-	-	TGTGCCATCAGTGCTTTGGACATTCAAGAGACCCAGTACTTC	CAISALDIQETQYF
TRBV7-4	TRBJ1-3	-	-	TGTGCCAGGCAGGGAACTGGAAACACCATATATTTT	CARQGTGNTIYF
TRBV5-1	TRBJ2-7	-	TRBD2	TGCGCCAGCAGCTTGGACGGGACTAGCCTCTACGAGCAGTACTTC	CASSLDGTSLYEQYF
TRBV4-1	TRBJ2-5	-	-	TGCGCCAGCAGCCGCCTACAGGGGAGGCAAGAGACCCAGTACTTC	CASSRLQGRQETQYF
TRBV7-7	TRBJ2-1	-	-	TGTGCTAGCAGCTTAGGACAGGGAAGGCTAGCGGGAAATGAGCAGTTCTTC	CASSLGQGRLAGNEQFF
TRBV6-5	TRBJ2-7	-	TRBD2	TGTGCCAGCAGTCCTAGCGGGAGGAGTAGAGAGCAGTACTTC	CASSPSGRSREQYF